These 24 T cell receptor beta chains came from one sample sequenced in a study of cytomegalovirus exposure and HLA in healthy donors. The PCR made use of 60 Vbeta and 13 Jbeta primers. Libraries were prepared by immunoSEQ multiplex PCR; TCRdb keeps only in-frame clonotypes and omits some of them. The table shows around 86,000 clones, with 70% to 85% occurring only once. The sequencing input was PBMCs. These receptors were taken from a man aged 50 or older in good health and CMV-seropositive.

The chain uses TRBV10-3 and TRBJ2-1; a possible D gene is TRBD2 (6 bases). Germline values: CDR1 ENHRY, CDR2 SYGVKD. The CDR3 is 15 amino acids. The ends were cut back, 2 bases at V and 1 base at J, with 9 bases in the middle. The CDR3 DNA is TGTGCCATCAGTGAGGGCAGCGGGTCCTACAATGAGCAGTTCTTC. Translating gives CAISEGSGSYNEQFF.

Concerning this clone: Relative to the germline gene, one junction end is altered; a read error may explain this. The chain couples TRBV7-2 to TRBJ2-1, with TRBD2 as a possible D gene (6 bases). Germline lookup yields CDR1 SGHTA and CDR2 FQGNSA. This CDR3 contains 13 residues. The CDR3 nucleotides are TGTGCCAGCAGCCTAGCGAGGGACAATGAGCAGTTCTTC. It specifies CASSLARDNEQFF. Filled out from reference TRBV7-2 and TRBJ2-1, the complete variable domain reads GAGVSQSPSNKVTEKGKDVELRCDPISGHTALYWYRQSLGQGLEFLIYFQGNSAPDKSGLPSDRFSAERTGGSVSTLTIQRTQQEDSAVYLCASSLARDNEQFFGPGTRLTVL.

The chain is built from TRBV7-9 and TRBJ1-2; D is possibly TRBD1 (6 bases). V was shortened by 1 base and J by 3 bases, with 6 bases between the two germline ends. The CDR3 has 13 residues. Germline CDR1 and CDR2: SEHNR and FQNEAQ (reference sequence). CDR3 in amino acids: CASSLDRDYGYTF. The CDR3 DNA reads as TGTGCCAGCAGCTTAGACAGGGACTATGGCTACACCTTC.

V and J are TRBV19 and TRBJ1-3; 9 bases are a match to TRBD1. This CDR3 spans 15 amino acids. Losses at the gene ends were 5 bases for V and 4 bases for J; bases not matched to a gene: 6. The germline CDR1 and CDR2 sequences are LNHDA and SQIVND (reference sequence). The CDR3 DNA is TGTGCCAGTAGTGAGGACAGGGGAGTAGGAAACACCATATATTTT. As protein: CASSEDRGVGNTIYF.

This clone appeared a few times. The chain uses TRBV6-4 and TRBJ2-3; 8 positions match TRBD2. Germline V gene lookup returns CDR1 MRHNA and CDR2 SNTAGT. The junction had 11 bases not matched to a gene; V was cut back by 3 bases and J by 6 bases. This CDR3 has 16 residues. CDR3 nucleotides: TGTGCCAGCAGTGAGGATGTCGGGAGGGCTTCTGATACGCAGTATTTT. It encodes CASSEDVGRASDTQYF.

V gene TRBV5-8 combines with J gene TRBJ2-1; TRBD1 agrees at 8 bases. CDR1 SGHTS and CDR2 YDEGEE come from the germline V gene. This CDR3 comprises 15 residues. Unmatched junction bases numbered 12, after V lost 7 bases and J lost 6 bases. DNA for the CDR3: TGTGCCAGCGCCCCTGGACAGGGAAAATTCAATGAGCAGTTCTTC. This encodes CASAPGQGKFNEQFF.

The chain joins TRBV4-1 to TRBJ2-3, with 8 nucleotides matching TRBD1. Germline lookup yields CDR1 MGHRA and CDR2 YSYEKL. Germline trimming cut 1 base from V and 4 bases from J; bases unmatched to any gene: 7. This CDR3 comprises 16 residues. This chain's CDR3 is CASSQGRQGLADTQYF. CDR3 DNA: TGCGCCAGCAGCCAAGGTCGACAGGGGTTAGCAGATACGCAGTATTTT.

Of note for this clone: The junction does not match germline at one end; this may be a read error. The gene calls are TRBV7-9 and TRBJ2-1, with D uncertain. The CDR3 contains 12 residues. The germline V gene has CDR1 SEHNR and CDR2 FQNEAQ (reference sequence). The CDR3 is CSSSLVANEQFF. CDR3 bases: TGTTCCAGCAGCTTAGTGGCCAATGAGCAGTTCTTC.

The V gene is TRBV5-1, the J gene TRBJ2-1, with 11 bases aligning to TRBD1. The CDR3 loop spans 14 amino acids. V shed 4 bases and J 9 bases; nucleotides not matched to a gene: 6. CDR1 SGHRS and CDR2 YFSETQ come from the germline V gene. The CDR3 spells CASSTGTGGIEQFF. CDR3 DNA: TGCGCCAGCAGCACCGGGACAGGGGGTATTGAGCAGTTCTTC.

The chain links TRBV5-1 to TRBJ2-1; a possible D gene is TRBD1 (7 bases). Looked up from germline, CDR1 is SGHRS and CDR2 is YFSETQ. The V gene lost 0 bases and the J gene lost 9 bases, with 10 bases spanning the gap. CDR3 length: 13 residues. The chain's CDR3 is CASSLGGTAEQFF. CDR3 nucleotide sequence: TGCGCCAGCAGCTTGGGCGGGACAGCTGAGCAGTTCTTC.

CDR3 nucleotide sequence: TGTGCCTGGAGTTTCCCGCGGGAGACCCAGTACTTC. It encodes CAWSFPRETQYF. The V and J genes are TRBV30 and TRBJ2-5; no definite D call. The germline V and J ends were trimmed by 2 bases and 5 bases, with 9 bases remaining between them. This CDR3 region has 12 residues. Germline CDR1 is GTSNPN and CDR2 is SVGIG (reference sequence).

The table lists this clone with a few counts. This CDR3 reads CASSESRQGGGYTF. The DNA of the CDR3 is TGCGCCAGCAGTGAGTCGCGTCAGGGAGGTGGCTACACCTTC. The chain joins TRBV10-2 to TRBJ1-2; the D gene is possibly TRBD1 (5 bases). The CDR3 spans 14 residues. CDR1 and CDR2 (germline): WSHSY, SAAADI. Between the trimmed V and J ends, which lost 0 bases and 7 bases, there was a span of 12 bases.

The genes are TRBV11-2 and TRBJ2-7; TRBD1 matches 9 bases. The CDR3 is 16 amino acids. Trimming took 5 bases from V and 3 from J; bases not matched to a gene: 11. Germline V lookup: CDR1 SGHAT, CDR2 FQNNGV. The CDR3 sequence is CASSPFGGTGFYEQYF. DNA of the CDR3: TGTGCCAGCAGCCCTTTCGGAGGGACAGGGTTCTACGAGCAGTACTTC.

This clone was counted only a few times. The CDR3: CASSFGRGELFF. The CDR3 nucleotides are TGTGCCAGCAGCTTCGGGAGAGGGGAGCTGTTTTTT. The chain couples TRBV11-3 to TRBJ2-2; a weak D match, TRBD2 (6 bases). The CDR3 is 12 residues long. V lost 3 bases, J lost 8 bases, and 7 bases lay in between. Germline V gives CDR1 SGHNT, CDR2 YENEEA.

This clone came up once. The chain recombines TRBV19 with TRBJ2-5; 9 bases line up with TRBD1. CDR3 length: 12 residues. V lost 8 bases, J lost 4 bases, and 2 bases stayed unmatched. Germline assignment: CDR1 LNHDA and CDR2 SQIVND (reference sequence). This CDR3 reads CASSDRGETQYF. CDR3 coding DNA: TGTGCCAGTTCGGACAGGGGAGAGACCCAGTACTTC.

This chain joins TRBV5-4 and TRBJ2-5; a possible D gene is TRBD2 (6 bases). With 4 bases removed from V and 0 bases from J, the gap between germline ends came to 10 bases. CDR1 is SGHNT, CDR2 YYREEE, per germline (reference sequence). The CDR3 has 14 amino acids. CDR3 sequence (DNA): TGTGCCAGCAGCCGCCGGGGGAACCAAGAGACCCAGTACTTC. Amino acids: CASSRRGNQETQYF.

V usage is TRBV6-1 and J usage is TRBJ2-5; the D gene is possibly TRBD1 (6 bases). CDR1 and CDR2 (germline): MNHNS, SASEGT. V lost 8 bases to trimming and J lost 2 bases, with 12 bases between them. This CDR3 region has 13 residues. The CDR3 sequence is CASARGLQETQYF. DNA of the CDR3: TGTGCCAGCGCCAGGGGTCTTCAAGAGACCCAGTACTTC.

This rearrangement joins TRBV30 to TRBJ1-5; TRBD1 matches at 7 bases. V trimming: 0 bases; J trimming: 5 bases; junction bases outside the gene matches: 1. Germline-derived CDR1 and CDR2 are GTSNPN and SVGIG (reference sequence). This CDR3 contains 13 residues. CDR3 DNA: TGTGCCTGGAGTGTTACAGGGGATCAGCCCCAGCATTTT. It translates to CAWSVTGDQPQHF.

The sample holds one count of this clone. The CDR3 spells CAISENLPGLAGASNTGELFF. In DNA form, the CDR3 reads TGTGCCATCAGTGAAAACCTACCGGGACTAGCGGGAGCCTCGAACACCGGGGAGCTGTTTTTT. V is TRBV10-3 and J is TRBJ2-2; TRBD2 aligns across 14 bases. Trimming removed 3 bases from V and 0 bases from J; junction bases left unmatched: 12. Germline V gene sequence: CDR1 ENHRY, CDR2 SYGVKD. The CDR3 has 21 residues.

This chain links TRBV30 with TRBJ1-4, with a tentative D call TRBD1 (6 bases). Per the germline V gene, CDR1 is GTSNPN and CDR2 is SVGIG (reference sequence). Between the trimmed V and J ends, which lost 7 bases and 3 bases, there was a span of 18 bases. The CDR3 is made up of 15 amino acids. The CDR3 protein is CASKEQGMANEKLFF. The CDR3 nucleotides are TGTGCCTCGAAGGAGCAGGGGATGGCTAATGAAAAACTGTTTTTT.

The rearrangement uses TRBV10-3 and TRBJ1-6; 10 bases align to TRBD1. Germline V CDR1 and CDR2: ENHRY, SYGVKD. J lost 9 bases, V lost 0 bases, and 8 bases had no gene match. CDR3 length: 17 residues. The CDR3 DNA reads as TGTGCCATCAGTGAGTCAGCAGTGGGACAGGGGAGTTCACCCCTCCACTTT. Amino acid sequence: CAISESAVGQGSSPLHF.

The chain carries TRBV5-4 and TRBJ1-2; 7 bases map to TRBD1. Germline-derived CDR1 and CDR2 are SGHNT and YYREEE (reference sequence). This CDR3 region has 15 residues. V trimming: 4 bases; J trimming: 7 bases; junction bases outside the gene matches: 13. The CDR3 nucleotides are TGTGCCAGCAGCCCCGGAACAGGGGAATTGAGTGGCTACACCTTC. This translates into CASSPGTGELSGYTF.

CDR3 in amino acids: CASSLAQEVETQYF. CDR3 DNA sequence: TGTGCCAGCAGCTTAGCCCAGGAGGTCGAGACCCAGTACTTC. V is TRBV13 and J is TRBJ2-5, with TRBD2 as a possible D gene (5 bases). The V gene lost 1 base and the J gene lost 5 bases, with 11 bases spanning the gap. The CDR3 is 14 amino acids. Germline V CDR1 and CDR2: PRHDT, FYEKMQ (reference sequence).

V gene TRBV28 combines with J gene TRBJ1-5, with D tentatively TRBD1 (6 bases). This CDR3 contains 16 residues. The V gene's germline CDR1 is MDHEN and CDR2 SYDVKM. The V gene lost 5 bases and the J gene lost 5 bases, with 19 bases spanning the gap. CDR3 in DNA: TGTGCCAGCAGTCCAGGAGGGGGGGCCGCCGATCAGCCCCAGCATTTT. Encoded protein: CASSPGGGAADQPQHF.